Listed here are 7 T cell receptor beta chains from one sample, sequenced in a study of blood T cell repertoires in COVID-19. The table came from immunoSEQ multiplex PCR; TCRdb's copy has only in-frame clones and leaves some out. The sample consists of about 87,000 clones, around 84% of them appearing once. The sequenced sample consisted of peripheral blood. The receptors come from a man aged 35-49 years with acute or convalescent COVID-19.

Details on this clone: One end of the junction is discordant with germline, which a read error may explain. This chain uses TRBV27 with TRBJ1-1; perhaps TRBD1 as D (5 bases). This CDR3 has 15 amino acids. In germline, CDR1 is MNHEY, CDR2 SMNVEV (reference sequence). The CDR3 spells CASNLLSGTTGEAFF. CDR3 DNA: TGTGCCAGCAATTTACTATCCGGGACTACTGGGGAAGCTTTCTTT.

The chain uses TRBV9 and TRBJ1-1, with D uncertain. The CDR3 spans 14 residues. The ends were cut back, 4 bases at V and 1 base at J, with 11 bases in the middle. CDR1 SGDLS and CDR2 YYNGEE come from the germline V gene. The CDR3 DNA reads TGTGCCAGCAGCCCCTGGCGGCCGAACACTGAAGCTTTCTTT. Protein product: CASSPWRPNTEAFF.

The chain links TRBV19 to TRBJ1-4; 8 positions agree with TRBD1. After removal of 6 bases from V and 4 bases from J, the junction contained 7 bases not matched to a gene. The germline CDR1 and CDR2 sequences are LNHDA and SQIVND (reference sequence). The CDR3 covers 15 residues. In DNA form, the CDR3 reads TGTGCCAGTAGGAATATACAGGGGGTTAATGAAAAACTGTTTTTT. Translated: CASRNIQGVNEKLFF.

The CDR3 region is CASNSAGGFSPLHF. The CDR3 region has the DNA TGTGCCAGTAATTCCGCCGGGGGGTTTTCACCCCTCCACTTT. The chain couples TRBV19 to TRBJ1-6; D perhaps matches TRBD1 (5 bases). V gave up 7 bases and J gave up 9 bases, with 16 bases separating them. The CDR3 is 14 amino acids. Looked up from germline, CDR1 is LNHDA and CDR2 is SQIVND (reference sequence). The variable domain in full, with the rest retrieved from reference TRBV19 and TRBJ1-6, is DGGITQSPKYLFRKEGQNVTLSCEQNLNHDAMYWYRQDPGQGLRLIYYSQIVNDFQKGDIAEGYSVSREKKESFPLTVTSAQKNPTAFYLCASNSAGGFSPLHFGNGTRLTVT.

The chain links TRBV7-6 to TRBJ2-1; 10 bases are a match to TRBD2. Looked up from germline, CDR1 is SGHVS and CDR2 is FNYEAQ. The trim removed 5 bases at V and 6 bases at J, leaving 7 bases unmatched. This CDR3 comprises 15 residues. This CDR3 is CASSTLAGASNEQFF. The CDR3 DNA reads TGTGCCAGCAGCACCCTAGCGGGGGCTTCCAATGAGCAGTTCTTC.

The chain recombines TRBV5-1 with TRBJ1-2; D is perhaps TRBD1 (5 bases). This CDR3 has 14 residues. CDR1 is SGHRS and CDR2 is YFSETQ in the germline V gene. V was clipped by 6 bases and J by 6 bases, with 18 bases between them. This chain's CDR3 is CASTQTTETHGYTF. The CDR3 coding sequence is TGCGCCAGCACCCAAACGACAGAAACACATGGCTACACCTTC.

The gene calls are TRBV5-4 and TRBJ1-3, with TRBD1 matching 8 bases. The CDR3 length is 16 residues. After removal of 4 bases from V and 0 bases from J, the junction contained 6 bases not matched to a gene. Germline lookup yields CDR1 SGHNT and CDR2 YYREEE (reference sequence). The CDR3 loop reads CASSVHRGDSGNTIYF. The CDR3 region has the DNA TGTGCCAGCAGCGTTCACAGGGGGGACTCTGGAAACACCATATATTTT.